This is a list of T cell receptor beta chains from one sample in a study of blood T cell repertoires in COVID-19. This table comes from immunoSEQ multiplex PCR, and its TCRdb copy is limited to in-frame clones, with some not included. The repertoire has 150,000 or so clones, less than 90% of them found once; the top ten carry approximately 5.7%. Material for sequencing was PBMCs or T cells enriched from blood (not recorded which). The receptors here all came from a woman aged 50 to 65 who had been exposed to COVID-19. Both conserved end residues are trimmed from each CDR3. The order of the fields is V gene, D gene, CDR3 protein. The D gene is left open where the match is weak.

TRBV20-1 TRBD2 SASGGTSISYEQY
TRBV2 - ASSERGAGGTEAF
TRBV4-1 TRBD2 ASSLAGKNEQY
TRBV7-6 TRBD1 ASSQGGAGNQPQH
TRBV5-1 TRBD2 ASSREGYNEQF
TRBV7-2 - ASSLGGRAVEAF
TRBV6-2/TRBV6-3 TRBD2 ASSYQTSGSGETQY
TRBV6-5 TRBD2 ASSYSTSGRNNEQF
TRBV2 TRBD1 ASRTGTGGNQPQH
TRBV9 - ASNGGGQETQY
TRBV10-1 TRBD1 ASSVRQGRNQPQH
TRBV9 TRBD2 ASSVPSGGTPGDEQF
TRBV4-1 TRBD2 ASSQDVGGVLREQY
TRBV10-2 - ASRGTGRFAGGGYT
TRBV24-1 - ATSPYRAGGYT
TRBV4-1 - ASSHQTGYEQF
TRBV10-3 TRBD1 AATGVTWGYT
TRBV5-1 - ASSPIISGDSYEQY
TRBV5-1 - ASSLELAGTDTQY
TRBV12-5 TRBD2 ASGLVRRLPGLATTGELF
TRBV19 - ASSIKPDTEAF
TRBV7-9 - ASSLVRSNGEAF
TRBV7-9 - ASSQGSSGHNEQF
TRBV5-8 TRBD1 ASSLGQGGEKLF
TRBV7-8 TRBD1 ASSLEVGGTGGSYNSPLH
TRBV6-5 TRBD1 ASSQTGGYQPQH
TRBV4-3 TRBD2 ASSQDLPSGGGTKNIQY
TRBV18 - ASSNLLSGLGETQY